A single T cell receptor beta chain is shown here with its context. The data originate from a study of T-cell reconstitution after alpha-beta-depleted transplantation in children. In germline, CDR1 is LNHDA, CDR2 SQIVND (reference sequence). V gave up 3 bases and J gave up 7 bases; unmatched junction bases: 8. The CDR3 is made up of 15 amino acids. A TCRbeta library incorporating unique molecular identifiers was prepared. TCRdb reprocessed the PCR reads via MiXCR and lists one record per CDR3 protein. The table shows fewer than 400,000 distinct CDR3 sequences, with roughly 25% occurring only once. The sequence came from a male patient between 5 and 17 years old who had a stem cell transplant for acute lymphoblastic leukemia, so the T cells may come from the graft donor. This sample comprised PBMCs, mostly from graft donor cells, obtained 180 days after TCRalphabeta/CD19-depleted stem cell transplant. The chain combines TRBV19 with TRBJ2-2, with TRBD1 identical over 7 bases. The CDR3 bases are TGTGCCAGTAGTATGAGAGACAGGGTTAACGGGGAGCTGTTTTTT. The encoded protein is CASSMRDRVNGELFF.